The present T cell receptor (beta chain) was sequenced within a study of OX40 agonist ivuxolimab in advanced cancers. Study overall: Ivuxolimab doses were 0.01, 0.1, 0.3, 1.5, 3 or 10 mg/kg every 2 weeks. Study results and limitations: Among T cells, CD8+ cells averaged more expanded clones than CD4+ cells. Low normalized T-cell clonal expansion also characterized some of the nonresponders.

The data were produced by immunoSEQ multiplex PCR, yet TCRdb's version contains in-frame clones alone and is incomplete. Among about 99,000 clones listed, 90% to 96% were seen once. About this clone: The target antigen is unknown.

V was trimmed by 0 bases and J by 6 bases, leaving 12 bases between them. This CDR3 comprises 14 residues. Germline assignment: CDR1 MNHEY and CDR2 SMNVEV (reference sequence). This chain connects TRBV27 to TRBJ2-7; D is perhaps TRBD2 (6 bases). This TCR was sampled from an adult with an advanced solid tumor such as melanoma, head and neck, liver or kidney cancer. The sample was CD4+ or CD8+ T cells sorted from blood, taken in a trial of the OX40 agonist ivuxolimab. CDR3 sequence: CASSLSPRGGEQYF. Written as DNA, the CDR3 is TGTGCCAGCAGTTTATCACCCCGGGGAGGCGAGCAGTACTTC.